The 24 T cell receptor beta chains listed next were all sequenced from one sample in a study of molecular identifiers for immune sequencing clone quantification. TCRdb reanalysed the PCR reads using MiXCR and keeps one entry per CDR3 protein. The repertoire includes 53,000 or so distinct CDR3 sequences, just over 35% of them detected once, and about 3.8% sits in the top ten. Sequencing was performed on naive CD8+ T cells from blood, with Jurkat cell RNA spiked in. Documented subset: FACS-sorted CD8+CD4-CCR7+CD45RA+ naive T cells. The receptor source for this set is a human donor in good health. Some libraries in this study had Jurkat cell RNA spiked in.

In this sample, this clonotype turned up many times. This chain connects TRBV6-5 to TRBJ2-2; perhaps TRBD2 as D (6 bases). Germline V gene sequence: CDR1 MNHEY, CDR2 SVGAGI. This CDR3 spans 14 amino acids. V lost 5 bases and J 8 bases, leaving 15 bases between the germline ends. The CDR3 protein is CASSPSPGTGELFF. In nucleotides, the CDR3 is TGTGCCAGCAGTCCCTCCCCGGGGACTGGGGAGCTGTTTTTT.

This clonotype has more than one count but fewer than ten. The chain is built from TRBV10-2 and TRBJ1-3; D perhaps matches TRBD1 (5 bases). The CDR3 has 13 amino acids. V gave up 10 bases and J gave up 0 bases, with 10 bases separating them. Germline CDR1 and CDR2: WSHSY and SAAADI. The DNA of the CDR3 is TGCGCCACCGCGACAGTCTCTGGAAACACCATATATTTT. Translated: CATATVSGNTIYF.

This clonotype was observed at least ten times. J is TRBJ2-2 and V is TRBV29-1; no firm D call. The germline gives CDR1 SQVTM, CDR2 ANQGSEA. CDR3 size: 12 residues. Trimming pared 4 bases from V and 5 bases from J, leaving 8 bases between. The CDR3 here is CSVGLGTGELFF. The CDR3 DNA is TGCAGCGTTGGGTTGGGGACCGGGGAGCTGTTTTTT.

The CDR3 sequence is CASSLGREGRGEQFF. The DNA of the CDR3 is TGTGCCAGCAGTTTGGGGCGGGAGGGCCGCGGTGAGCAGTTCTTC. The chain employs TRBV28 and TRBJ2-1; 9 nucleotides align to TRBD2. Germline CDR1 and CDR2: MDHEN and SYDVKM. This CDR3 has 15 residues. V gave up 3 bases and J gave up 9 bases; unmatched junction bases: 9. The full variable domain, rest sourced from reference TRBV28 and TRBJ2-1, is DVKVTQSSRYLVKRTGEKVFLECVQDMDHENMFWYRQDPGLGLRLIYFSYDVKMKEKGDIPEGYSVSREKKERFSLILESASTNQTSMYLCASSLGREGRGEQFFGPGTRLTVL.

About this clonotype itself: Relative to the germline gene, one junction end is altered; a read error may explain this. This chain uses TRBV6-5 with TRBJ1-4; tentative D call: TRBD1 (5 bases). Germline CDR1 is MNHEY and CDR2 is SVGAGI. This CDR3 is built from 13 residues. The CDR3 DNA sequence: TGCGCCAGCAGTTACGTGGTTGGGGGTTTGCTGGTTTTT. Translating gives CASSYVVGGLLVF.

The count of this clonotype is one. The chain has TRBV11-3 and TRBJ2-3; 8 nucleotides agree with TRBD1. The CDR3 spans 15 residues. CDR1 SGHNT and CDR2 YENEEA come from the germline V gene. Losses at the gene ends were 3 bases for V and 0 bases for J; bases not matched to a gene: 2. The CDR3 DNA is TGTGCCAGCAGCTTGGACAGGGACAGCACAGATACGCAGTATTTT. It translates to CASSLDRDSTDTQYF.

This chain joins TRBV5-1 and TRBJ2-7; TRBD1 matches 9 bases. The trim removed 4 bases at V and 5 bases at J, leaving 7 bases unmatched. The CDR3 spans 14 residues. Germline values: CDR1 SGHRS, CDR2 YFSETQ. This CDR3 reads CASSPWTGEDEQYF. The CDR3 DNA reads as TGCGCCAGCAGCCCATGGACAGGGGAAGACGAGCAGTACTTC. Full variable domain (rest looked up from reference TRBV5-1 and TRBJ2-7): KAGVTQTPRYLIKTRGQQVTLSCSPISGHRSVSWYQQTPGQGLQFLFEYFSETQRNKGNFPGRFSGRQFSNSRSEMNVSTLELGDSALYLCASSPWTGEDEQYFGPGTRLTVT.

Many counts were recorded for this clonotype. V and J are TRBV29-1 and TRBJ2-7, with TRBD1 matching 7 bases. The V segment lost 7 bases and the J segment 7 bases; nucleotides outside the gene matches: 10. From germline, CDR1 is SQVTM and CDR2 ANQGSEA. The CDR3 spans 12 residues. Written as DNA, the CDR3 is TGCAGCGCTAGGACAGGATCTGGAGAGCAGTACTTC. Translated: CSARTGSGEQYF.

This clonotype was observed a few times. The V gene is TRBV11-2, the J gene TRBJ2-5; the D gene is possibly TRBD1 (5 bases). CDR1 and CDR2 from the germline V gene are SGHAT and FQNNGV. CDR3 size: 14 residues. Trimming left V 4 bases short and J 2 bases short, with 11 bases between. The CDR3 protein is CASSSRYRQETQYF. CDR3 sequence (DNA): TGTGCCAGCAGCTCCCGTTACAGGCAAGAGACCCAGTACTTC.

This clonotype showed up just a few times. V is TRBV11-2 and J is TRBJ1-1; D ambiguous. Between the trimmed V and J ends, which lost 1 base and 1 base, there was a span of 7 bases. The CDR3 length is 14 residues. CDR1 SGHAT and CDR2 FQNNGV come from the germline V gene. Here the CDR3 DNA reads TGTGCCAGCAGCTTAGCCGGGTCGAACACTGAAGCTTTCTTT. Translation: CASSLAGSNTEAFF. The variable domain in full, with the rest retrieved from reference TRBV11-2 and TRBJ1-1, is EAGVAQSPRYKIIEKRQSVAFWCNPISGHATLYWYQQILGQGPKLLIQFQNNGVVDDSQLPKDRFSAERLKGVDSTLKIQPAKLEDSAVYLCASSLAGSNTEAFFGQGTRLTVV.

This clonotype was counted ten times or more. The CDR3: CSARDRYWTLAKNIQYF. CDR3 in DNA: TGCAGTGCTAGAGATCGGTACTGGACCCTAGCCAAAAACATTCAGTACTTC. The rearrangement joins TRBV20-1 to TRBJ2-4; D is uncertain. Trimming removed 0 bases at V and 0 bases at J, with 15 bases between. Germline assignment: CDR1 DFQATT and CDR2 SNEGSKA (reference sequence). This CDR3 spans 17 amino acids.

With regard to this clonotype: One base away lies a much larger clone, so this may be a sequencing read error. The chain recombines TRBV7-2 with TRBJ2-1; D is unclear. Per the germline V gene, CDR1 is SGHTA and CDR2 is FQGNSA. The CDR3 has 19 residues. Trimming shortened V by 2 bases and J by 5 bases, and 25 bases separated the two germline ends. CDR3 loop: CASSLLAPRLRSGNNEQFF. The CDR3 DNA reads as TGTGCCAGCAGCTTATTGGCCCCGCGACTTAGGAGTGGCAACAATGAGCAGTTCTTC.

The count of this clonotype is one. The germline gene is not matched at one end of the junction; a read error may be the cause. V is TRBV29-1 and J is TRBJ1-3; unclear D gene. The germline CDR1 and CDR2 sequences are SQVTM and ANQGSEA. This CDR3 region has 16 residues. CDR3 DNA: TGCGGCGTTGAATTTAGCGAACCGAGCTCTGGAAACACCATATATTTT. Its protein is CGVEFSEPSSGNTIYF.

The sample holds many counts of this clonotype. The chain carries TRBV7-2 and TRBJ2-7; D perhaps matches TRBD2 (7 bases). The CDR3 sequence is 14 residues long. The ends were cut back, 5 bases at V and 7 bases at J, with 18 bases in the middle. From germline, CDR1 is SGHTA and CDR2 FQGNSA. In DNA form, the CDR3 reads TGTGCCAGCAGCCTGGGGGGGGGCTCTAGGGAGCAGTACTTC. Protein: CASSLGGGSREQYF.

Remarks on this clonotype: A much larger clonotype is one base distant, so this may be a read error. The chain uses TRBV6-6 and TRBJ2-4; 9 nucleotides agree with TRBD1. Germline CDR1 and CDR2: MNHNY and SVGAGI (reference sequence). The trim removed 6 bases at V and 11 bases at J, leaving 11 bases unmatched. The CDR3 is 14 residues long. The CDR3 reads CASSKQGATNVQYF. Here the CDR3 DNA reads TGTGCCAGCAGCAAACAGGGGGCAACCAACGTTCAGTACTTC.

In its sample, this clonotype was seen a few times. CDR3 protein: CASLTGGSNEKLFF. In DNA form, the CDR3 reads TGTGCCAGCCTAACAGGGGGAAGTAATGAAAAACTGTTTTTT. This chain joins TRBV12-3 or TRBV12-4 and TRBJ1-4; 8 bases fit TRBD1. The ends lost 8 bases at V and 4 bases at J; junction bases unmatched: 6. The CDR3 is 14 residues long.

The chain has TRBV28 and TRBJ2-3; perhaps TRBD1 as D (6 bases). The CDR3 extends over 17 amino acids. V lost 8 bases, J lost 0 bases, and 21 bases lay in between. CDR1 is MDHEN and CDR2 is SYDVKM in the germline V gene. The CDR3 sequence is CASGLSVTGYSTDTQYF. In DNA, the CDR3 is TGTGCCAGCGGACTTTCCGTGACAGGATACAGCACAGATACGCAGTATTTT. Drawing the rest from reference TRBV28 and TRBJ2-3, the complete variable domain is DVKVTQSSRYLVKRTGEKVFLECVQDMDHENMFWYRQDPGLGLRLIYFSYDVKMKEKGDIPEGYSVSREKKERFSLILESASTNQTSMYLCASGLSVTGYSTDTQYFGPGTRLTVL.

To note about this clonotype: No conserved phenylalanine or tryptophan is present at the end of the CDR3, so a read error is the likely explanation. The chain has TRBV6-5 and TRBJ2-7, with a weak D call TRBD1 (5 bases). The CDR3 length is 14 residues. From germline, CDR1 is MNHEY and CDR2 SVGAGI. With 2 bases removed from V and 2 bases from J, the gap between germline ends came to 10 bases. DNA for the CDR3: TGTGCCAGCAGTTACGGACACACAACCTACGAGCAGTACATC. As protein: CASSYGHTTYEQYI.

Ten or more counts support this clonotype. The chain has TRBV6-6 and TRBJ2-7; 7 nucleotides line up with TRBD1. J lost 5 bases, V lost 6 bases, and 7 bases had no gene match. The CDR3 runs 13 residues. Looked up from germline, CDR1 is MNHNY and CDR2 is SVGAGI (reference sequence). The CDR3: CASRPTGYDEQYF. In nucleotides, the CDR3 is TGTGCCAGCAGGCCGACAGGGTACGACGAGCAGTACTTC.

The chain links TRBV29-1 to TRBJ2-5; 10 bases match TRBD1. Germline CDR1 SQVTM, CDR2 ANQGSEA. The CDR3 contains 15 residues. Unmatched junction bases numbered 9, after V lost 5 bases and J lost 3 bases. In nucleotides, the CDR3 is TGCAGCGTTTTCCCCGGGACAGGGGAGAAAGAGACCCAGTACTTC. This gives the protein CSVFPGTGEKETQYF.

J is TRBJ2-7 and V is TRBV6-2 or TRBV6-3; 11 nucleotides match TRBD1. Looked up from germline, CDR1 is MNHEY and CDR2 is SVGEGT. The junction had 4 bases not matched to a gene; V was cut back by 3 bases and J by 6 bases. This CDR3 has 14 residues. The CDR3 is CASSYWTGGLEQYF. Written as DNA, the CDR3 is TGTGCCAGCAGTTATTGGACAGGGGGCCTCGAGCAGTACTTC.

In this sample, this clonotype turned up many times. The chain is built from TRBV7-6 and TRBJ2-7; D gene unclear. The CDR3 has 15 amino acids. CDR1 and CDR2 from the germline V gene are SGHVS and FNYEAQ. Trimming cost V 1 base and J 6 bases, with 16 bases left between them. CDR3 sequence (DNA): TGTGCCAGCAGCTTAGAAAACTCGGTTCTGGCCGAGCAGTACTTC. Translating it yields CASSLENSVLAEQYF.

This clonotype turned up a few times. This chain uses TRBV4-1 with TRBJ1-5; no clear D gene. The CDR3 extends over 14 amino acids. V lost 4 bases to trimming and J lost 5 bases, with 12 bases between them. Germline loops: CDR1 MGHRA, CDR2 YSYEKL. This chain's CDR3 is CASSLRVQDQPQHF. The CDR3 nucleotides read TGCGCCAGCAGCCTCCGAGTACAAGATCAGCCCCAGCATTTT.

In this sample, this clonotype turned up a few times. This sequence joins TRBV4-3 and TRBJ1-1; weak D call: TRBD1 (5 bases). V was trimmed by 3 bases and J by 1 base, leaving 12 bases between them. CDR3 length: 15 amino acids. Per the germline V gene, CDR1 is LGHNA and CDR2 is YSLEER. CDR3 nucleotide sequence: TGCGCCAGCAGCCAGGGGCGAGGGAGGAACACTGAAGCTTTCTTT. It yields the protein CASSQGRGRNTEAFF.